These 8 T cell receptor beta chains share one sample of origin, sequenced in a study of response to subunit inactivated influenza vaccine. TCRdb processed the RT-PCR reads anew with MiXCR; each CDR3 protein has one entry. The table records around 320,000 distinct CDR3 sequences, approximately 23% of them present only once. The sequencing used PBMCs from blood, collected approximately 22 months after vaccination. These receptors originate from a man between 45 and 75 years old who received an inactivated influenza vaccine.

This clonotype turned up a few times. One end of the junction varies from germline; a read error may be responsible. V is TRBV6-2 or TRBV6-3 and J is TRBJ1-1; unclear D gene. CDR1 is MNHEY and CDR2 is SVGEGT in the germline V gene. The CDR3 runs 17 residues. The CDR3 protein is CASSHSNPYRSNTEAFF. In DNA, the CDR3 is TGTGCCAGCAGTCACTCTAACCCTTATCGGTCGAACACTGAAGCTTTCTTT.

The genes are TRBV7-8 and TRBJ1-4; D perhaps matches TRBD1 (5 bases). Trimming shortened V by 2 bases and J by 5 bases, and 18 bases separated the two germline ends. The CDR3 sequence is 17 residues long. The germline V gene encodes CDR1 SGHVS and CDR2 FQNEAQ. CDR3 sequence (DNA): TGTGCCAGCAGCTTACCAGGGAATAAGTGGAAAAATGAAAAACTGTTTTTT. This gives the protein CASSLPGNKWKNEKLFF.

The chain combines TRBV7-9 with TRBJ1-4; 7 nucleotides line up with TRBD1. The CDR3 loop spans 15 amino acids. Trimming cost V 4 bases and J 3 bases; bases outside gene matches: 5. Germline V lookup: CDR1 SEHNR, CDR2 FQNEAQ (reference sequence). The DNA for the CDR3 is TGTGCCAGCAGCTCCCGACAGGGCCCTAATGAAAAACTGTTTTTT. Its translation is CASSSRQGPNEKLFF.

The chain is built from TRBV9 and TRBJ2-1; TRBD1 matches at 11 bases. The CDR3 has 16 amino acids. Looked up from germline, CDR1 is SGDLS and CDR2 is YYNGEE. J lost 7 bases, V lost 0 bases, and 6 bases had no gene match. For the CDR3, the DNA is TGTGCCAGCAGCGTAGCACGGACAGGGGGCCTTAATGAGCAGTTCTTC. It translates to CASSVARTGGLNEQFF.

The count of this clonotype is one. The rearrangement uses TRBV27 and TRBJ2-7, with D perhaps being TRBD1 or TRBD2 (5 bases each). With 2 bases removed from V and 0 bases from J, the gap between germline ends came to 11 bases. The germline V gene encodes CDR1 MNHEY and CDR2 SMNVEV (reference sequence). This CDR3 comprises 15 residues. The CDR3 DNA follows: TGTGCCAGCAGTTTAAGAGGGGATAGCTCCTACGAGCAGTACTTC. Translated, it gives CASSLRGDSSYEQYF.

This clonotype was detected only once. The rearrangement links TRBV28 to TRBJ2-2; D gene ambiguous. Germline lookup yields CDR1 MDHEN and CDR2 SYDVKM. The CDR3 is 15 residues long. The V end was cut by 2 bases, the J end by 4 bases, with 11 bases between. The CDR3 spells CASSLTARITGELFF. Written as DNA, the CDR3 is TGTGCCAGCAGTTTAACAGCTCGGATCACCGGGGAGCTGTTTTTT.

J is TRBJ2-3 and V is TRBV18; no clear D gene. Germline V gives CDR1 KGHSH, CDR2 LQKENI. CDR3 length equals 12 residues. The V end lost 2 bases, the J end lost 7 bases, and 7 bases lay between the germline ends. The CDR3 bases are TGTGCCAGCTCACCAGTGGGGAATACGCAGTATTTT. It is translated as CASSPVGNTQYF. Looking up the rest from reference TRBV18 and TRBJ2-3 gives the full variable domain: NAGVMQNPRHLVRRRGQEARLRCSPMKGHSHVYWYRQLPEEGLKFMVYLQKENIIDESGMPKERFSAEFPKEGPSILRIQQVVRGDSAAYFCASSPVGNTQYFGPGTRLTVL.

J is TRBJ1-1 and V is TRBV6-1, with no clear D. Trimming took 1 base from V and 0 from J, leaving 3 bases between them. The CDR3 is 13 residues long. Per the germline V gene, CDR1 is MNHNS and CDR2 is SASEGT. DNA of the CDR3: TGTGCCAGCAGTGAAGTTTTGAACACTGAAGCTTTCTTT. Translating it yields CASSEVLNTEAFF.